The 23 T cell receptor beta chains given below trace back to one sample, sequenced in a study of shared clonotypes between healthy human individuals. Terminally differentiated effector memory CD45RA+ cells were excluded from the naive CD8 cells, which were CD45RO-negative and positively selected for CCR7. Profiled with immunoSEQ multiplex PCR; TCRdb holds only in-frame clones, not every one. The sample contains hundreds of thousands of clones, around 92% of which appear only once. Sequenced sample: naive CD8+ T cells sorted from blood. The receptors derive from a man aged 25 to 40 in good health.

The V and J genes are TRBV14 and TRBJ2-7; D tentatively reads TRBD1 or TRBD2 (5 bases each). Per germline, CDR1 SGHDN and CDR2 FVKESK. Trimming pared 5 bases from V and 3 bases from J, leaving 11 bases between. CDR3 length equals 13 residues. The CDR3 DNA is TGTGCCAGCAGCGGAGGACATCTCTACGAGCAGTACTTC. Translating it yields CASSGGHLYEQYF.

This chain links TRBV28 with TRBJ2-7; 7 bases agree with TRBD1. Germline values: CDR1 MDHEN, CDR2 SYDVKM. The CDR3 loop spans 13 amino acids. Unmatched junction bases numbered 8, after V lost 6 bases and J lost 6 bases. CDR3 bases: TGTGCCAGCAGGTTGTACAGGGGACCCGAGCAGTACTTC. Protein: CASRLYRGPEQYF.

V and J are TRBV5-4 and TRBJ2-7; 10 nucleotides line up with TRBD2. The CDR3 spans 16 residues. Germline CDR1 is SGHNT and CDR2 is YYREEE (reference sequence). Trimming at V came to 0 bases and at J to 7 bases, leaving 10 bases not matched to a gene. The CDR3 loop is CASSLGGASGSLEQYF. In DNA, the CDR3 is TGTGCCAGCAGCTTGGGGGGGGCTAGCGGGAGTCTAGAGCAGTACTTC.

This chain links TRBV7-3 with TRBJ2-7; 7 nucleotides align to TRBD1. Losses at the gene ends were 1 base for V and 4 bases for J; bases not matched to a gene: 10. The CDR3 spans 16 residues. Germline CDR1 reads SGHTA; CDR2 reads FQGTGA. The CDR3 DNA reads as TGTGCCAGCAGCTTAAGGAACGGGACAGTACCATACGAGCAGTACTTC. It encodes CASSLRNGTVPYEQYF.

Comment on this clone: Other DNA sequences in this specimen translate into the identical CDR3. This chain joins TRBV10-3 and TRBJ2-7; 14 nucleotides match TRBD2. This CDR3 is built from 16 residues. J lost 1 base, V lost 2 bases, and 1 base had no gene match. Germline-derived CDR1 and CDR2 are ENHRY and SYGVKD. CDR3 sequence (DNA): TGTGCCATCAGTGAGGGACTAGCGGGAGGATCCTACGAGCAGTACTTC. Amino acids: CAISEGLAGGSYEQYF.

On this clone itself: Other DNA sequences in the sample encode the same CDR3. J is TRBJ2-1 and V is TRBV9; D not certain. The CDR3 sequence is 14 residues long. V was trimmed by 0 bases and J by 5 bases, leaving 9 bases between them. Germline lookup yields CDR1 SGDLS and CDR2 YYNGEE. The CDR3 region is CASSVVSGHNEQFF. The CDR3 DNA sequence: TGTGCCAGCAGCGTAGTTTCAGGACACAATGAGCAGTTCTTC.

With regard to this clone: This CDR3 is also generated by other DNA sequences in the sample. V gene TRBV27 combines with J gene TRBJ2-5; D possibly uses TRBD1 or TRBD2 (7 bases each). The germline V gene encodes CDR1 MNHEY and CDR2 SMNVEV (reference sequence). Between the trimmed V and J ends, which lost 3 bases and 5 bases, there was a span of 13 bases. The CDR3 length is 14 residues. This chain's CDR3 is CASSFLRGGETQYF. The CDR3, as DNA: TGTGCCAGCAGTTTCCTCAGGGGGGGGGAGACCCAGTACTTC.

This clone was observed once. The V call is TRBV27, the J call TRBJ2-2; maybe TRBD2 (5 bases). Germline V gene sequence: CDR1 MNHEY, CDR2 SMNVEV (reference sequence). V was shortened by 5 bases and J by 5 bases, with 15 bases between the two germline ends. This CDR3 is 15 amino acids long. For the CDR3, the DNA is TGTGCCAGCAGTCCACTCGGGATGGGGACCGGGGAGCTGTTTTTT. Residues: CASSPLGMGTGELFF.

The chain couples TRBV27 to TRBJ2-3, with 12 bases aligning to TRBD2. With V trimmed by 5 bases and J by 2 bases, 8 bases remained unmatched. This CDR3 contains 17 residues. Germline loops: CDR1 MNHEY, CDR2 SMNVEV (reference sequence). The CDR3 region is CASSRTGLAGYTDTQYF. DNA for the CDR3: TGTGCCAGCAGTCGCACCGGACTAGCGGGATACACAGATACGCAGTATTTT.

The rearrangement uses TRBV5-5 and TRBJ1-1, with D possibly matching TRBD1 (6 bases). The CDR3 extends over 16 amino acids. CDR1 is SGHKS and CDR2 is YYEKEE in the germline V gene (reference sequence). Between the trimmed V and J ends, which lost 2 bases and 5 bases, there was a span of 19 bases. CDR3 bases: TGTGCCAGCAGCTTAAATTTGCGGGGGCGAGGAACTGAAGCTTTCTTT. It specifies CASSLNLRGRGTEAFF.

The rearrangement uses TRBV7-8 and TRBJ1-2, with unresolved D. CDR3 length: 14 residues. Germline assignment: CDR1 SGHVS and CDR2 FQNEAQ. With 2 bases removed from V and 1 base from J, the gap between germline ends came to 8 bases. In DNA, the CDR3 is TGTGCCAGCAGCTTAAGACATCTTAACTATGGCTACACCTTC. Residues: CASSLRHLNYGYTF. The full variable domain, its missing parts supplied by reference TRBV7-8 and TRBJ1-2, is GAGVSQSPRYKVAKRGQDVALRCDPISGHVSLFWYQQALGQGPEFLTYFQNEAQLDKSGLPSDRFFAERPEGSVSTLKIQRTQQEDSAVYLCASSLRHLNYGYTFGSGTRLTVV.

The V call is TRBV28, the J call TRBJ2-1, with D possibly TRBD2 on 5 matching bases. Germline assignment: CDR1 MDHEN and CDR2 SYDVKM. The CDR3 has 13 residues. V was cut by 11 bases and J by 0 bases, with 11 bases left in between. The CDR3: CAVAGSSYNEQFF. DNA for the CDR3: TGTGCCGTTGCGGGTAGCTCCTACAATGAGCAGTTCTTC.

In DNA form, the CDR3 reads TGTGCCAGCAGCTTGGGCCAGGGGAGAAAGGGCCAGCCCCAGCATTTT. This translates into CASSLGQGRKGQPQHF. The rearrangement links TRBV5-8 to TRBJ1-5; a possible D gene is TRBD1 (6 bases). Germline lookup yields CDR1 SGHTS and CDR2 YDEGEE. This CDR3 has 16 amino acids. Deletions cut 0 bases from V and 7 bases from J, with 17 bases between.

This rearrangement joins TRBV9 to TRBJ2-5, with 12 bases that match TRBD2. Germline-derived CDR1 and CDR2 are SGDLS and YYNGEE. The ends lost 4 bases at V and 1 base at J; junction bases unmatched: 8. This CDR3 region has 17 residues. The CDR3, as DNA: TGTGCCAGCAGCACACCCCTAGCGGGAGGGCCCCAAGAGACCCAGTACTTC. Amino acid sequence: CASSTPLAGGPQETQYF.

This clone occurred once. This chain uses TRBV27 with TRBJ2-2; 7 bases line up with TRBD2. Trimming took 7 bases from V and 4 from J; bases not matched to a gene: 18. The length of the CDR3 is 18 residues. Germline lookup yields CDR1 MNHEY and CDR2 SMNVEV (reference sequence). CDR3 in amino acids: CASTPLPGTTPSTGELFF. Here the CDR3 DNA reads TGTGCCAGCACCCCCCTCCCCGGGACTACACCTTCCACCGGGGAGCTGTTTTTT.

This chain links TRBV29-1 with TRBJ2-5; possibly TRBD2 for D (6 bases). Germline V CDR1 and CDR2: SQVTM, ANQGSEA. The V end was cut by 5 bases, the J end by 4 bases, with 26 bases between. CDR3 size: 17 residues. In nucleotides, the CDR3 is TGCAGCGTTTTTAATTCCGCGGACTACTCGATTGCAGAGACCCAGTACTTC. It encodes CSVFNSADYSIAETQYF.

The chain's CDR3 is CASSIAGVSFTDTQYF. The CDR3 DNA is TGTGCCAGTAGTATAGCGGGGGTATCCTTCACAGATACGCAGTATTTT. The chain employs TRBV19 and TRBJ2-3, with D perhaps matching TRBD2 (6 bases). This CDR3 spans 16 amino acids. Trimming pared 1 base from V and 2 bases from J, leaving 13 bases between. Per the germline V gene, CDR1 is LNHDA and CDR2 is SQIVND (reference sequence).

The rearrangement links TRBV7-9 to TRBJ2-5; no clear D gene. The CDR3 extends over 14 amino acids. The V end lost 5 bases, the J end lost 2 bases, and 12 bases lay between the germline ends. Per germline, CDR1 SEHNR and CDR2 FQNEAQ (reference sequence). The CDR3, as DNA: TGTGCCAGCAGCGCAAGGATGTCGCAAGAGACCCAGTACTTC. This codes for CASSARMSQETQYF.

The CDR3, as DNA: TGCGCCAGCAGCATACAGGGCGCGGGCTATGGCTACACCTTC. It yields the protein CASSIQGAGYGYTF. The V and J genes are TRBV5-1 and TRBJ1-2, with D possibly being TRBD1 (6 bases). V lost 4 bases, J lost 4 bases, and 14 bases lay in between. The CDR3 loop spans 14 amino acids. The germline CDR1 and CDR2 sequences are SGHRS and YFSETQ.

The chain employs TRBV27 and TRBJ2-7; D unclear. V was pared by 4 bases and J by 3 bases, with 13 bases between. CDR3 length equals 14 residues. Germline values: CDR1 MNHEY, CDR2 SMNVEV (reference sequence). The CDR3 loop is CASSSRPAGYEQYF. The CDR3 bases are TGTGCCAGCAGTTCTCGCCCAGCCGGCTACGAGCAGTACTTC.

The V and J genes are TRBV11-2 and TRBJ2-7, with TRBD1 matching over 8 bases. The length of the CDR3 is 19 residues. CDR1 SGHAT and CDR2 FQNNGV come from the germline V gene. The J segment lost 4 bases and the V segment lost 1 base, leaving 18 bases of the junction unmatched. CDR3: CASSLVPLGRAGGFYEQYF. The CDR3 DNA reads as TGTGCCAGCAGCTTAGTGCCCCTGGGTAGGGCAGGGGGCTTTTACGAGCAGTACTTC.

This chain connects TRBV15 to TRBJ2-3; the D gene is possibly TRBD2 (7 bases). Trimming removed 1 base at V and 2 bases at J, with 10 bases between. Germline-derived CDR1 and CDR2 are LNHNV and YYDKDF (reference sequence). The CDR3 is 15 residues long. CDR3 loop: CATSRGGGFTDTQYF. DNA of the CDR3: TGTGCCACCAGCAGAGGGGGGGGCTTCACAGATACGCAGTATTTT.

Details on this clone: Within the sample, other DNA sequences also encode this same CDR3. The chain uses TRBV7-9 and TRBJ2-7, with 8 bases fitting TRBD2. This CDR3 has 14 residues. Germline CDR1 SEHNR, CDR2 FQNEAQ (reference sequence). With V trimmed by 5 bases and J by 0 bases, 3 bases remained unmatched. CDR3 DNA sequence: TGTGCCAGCAGCCTAAGCGGGAGCTCCTACGAGCAGTACTTC. Residues: CASSLSGSSYEQYF.